The T cell receptor beta chain described here comes from a study of blood T cell repertoires in COVID-19. For the study at large: Nucleic acid was either cDNA or gDNA, and it came from T cells, B-cell-depleted T cells, or PBMCs.

Germline-derived CDR1 and CDR2 are MGHDK and SYGVNS. This CDR3 has 15 amino acids. V was clipped by 1 base and J by 1 base, with 10 bases between them. Methods used by the authors: Amplified reference gene primers provided the basis for estimating nucleated cell counts. Only in-frame clones appear in the TCRdb table, and some are missing; sequencing was by immunoSEQ multiplex PCR. The V and J calls and clone size were taken over from that table, and D and trimming were inferred from the DNA. The table records 25,000 to 30,000 clones, roughly 87% of them present only once. The V gene is TRBV25-1, the J gene TRBJ2-5, with D possibly being TRBD1 (5 bases). Sequencing used peripheral blood. This TCR derives from a human donor in a cohort sampled during active COVID-19. The CDR3 region is CASSESYRLQETQYF. The CDR3 region has the DNA TGTGCCAGCAGTGAATCGTACAGGCTCCAAGAGACCCAGTACTTC.